This T cell receptor (beta chain) was sequenced during a study of blood T cell repertoires in COVID-19. Study-level information: From the United States, Italy and Spain came samples of acute and convalescent COVID-19. In each case, the material was cDNA or gDNA derived from T cells, B-cell-depleted T cells, or PBMCs.

Per the original data handling: Reference gene primer amplification gave estimated nucleated cell counts. Clones were read by immunoSEQ multiplex PCR, and TCRdb kept only the in-frame ones, dropping some. For V, J and clone size, that table is used; D and trimming come from the DNA. Found here are approximately 400,000 clones, roughly 90% of them singletons; the top ten hold around 1.2%. Germline V gene lookup returns CDR1 GTSNPN and CDR2 SVGIG (reference sequence). The length of the CDR3 is 16 residues. V lost 5 bases, J lost 2 bases, and 11 bases stayed unmatched. This sequence originates from a man aged 35-49 years with acute or convalescent COVID-19. The chain has TRBV30 and TRBJ2-3; 9 bases are shared with TRBD2. Sequencing was performed on peripheral blood. The CDR3 nucleotides are TGTGCCTGGTCGGACTCTAGCGGGGTTTACACAGATACGCAGTATTTT. This translates into CAWSDSSGVYTDTQYF.